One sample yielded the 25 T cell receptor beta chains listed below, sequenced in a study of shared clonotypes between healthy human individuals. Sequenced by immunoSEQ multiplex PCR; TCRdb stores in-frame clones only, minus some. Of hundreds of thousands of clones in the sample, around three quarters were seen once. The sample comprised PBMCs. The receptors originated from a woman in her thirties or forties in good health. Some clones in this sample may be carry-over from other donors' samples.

The CDR3 spells CASSLVRGRGETQYF. The CDR3 DNA sequence: TGTGCCAGCAGCTTAGTGCGGGGACGCGGGGAGACCCAGTACTTC. The V and J genes are TRBV7-7 and TRBJ2-5, with a tentative D call TRBD2 (6 bases). The CDR3 has 15 residues. V was pared by 1 base and J by 5 bases, with 14 bases between. The germline V gene encodes CDR1 SSHAT and CDR2 FNYEAQ (reference sequence). The full variable domain, completed using reference TRBV7-7 and TRBJ2-5, is GAGVSQSPRYKVTKRGQDVTLRCDPISSHATLYWYQQALGQGPEFLTYFNYEAQPDKSGLPSDRFSAERPEGSISTLTIQRTEQRDSAMYRCASSLVRGRGETQYFGPGTRLLVL.

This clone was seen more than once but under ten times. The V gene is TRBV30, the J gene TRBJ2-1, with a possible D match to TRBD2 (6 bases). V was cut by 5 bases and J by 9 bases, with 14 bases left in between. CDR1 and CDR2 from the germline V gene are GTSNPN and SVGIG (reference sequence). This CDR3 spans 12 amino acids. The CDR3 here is CAWGDSQFEQFF. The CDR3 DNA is TGTGCCTGGGGGGACTCCCAGTTTGAGCAGTTCTTC.

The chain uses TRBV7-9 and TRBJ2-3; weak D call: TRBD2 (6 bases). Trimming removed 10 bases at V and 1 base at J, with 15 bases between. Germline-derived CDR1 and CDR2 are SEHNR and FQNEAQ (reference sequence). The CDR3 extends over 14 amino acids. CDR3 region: CAIQGAGGTDTQYF. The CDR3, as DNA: TGTGCCATCCAGGGAGCGGGCGGCACAGATACGCAGTATTTT.

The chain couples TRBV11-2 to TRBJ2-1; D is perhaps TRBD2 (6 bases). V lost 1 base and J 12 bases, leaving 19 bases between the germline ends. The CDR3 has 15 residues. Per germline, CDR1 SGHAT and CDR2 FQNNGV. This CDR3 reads CASSLGVAGSLGQFF. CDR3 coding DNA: TGTGCCAGCAGCTTAGGTGTGGCGGGGAGCCTCGGGCAGTTCTTC.

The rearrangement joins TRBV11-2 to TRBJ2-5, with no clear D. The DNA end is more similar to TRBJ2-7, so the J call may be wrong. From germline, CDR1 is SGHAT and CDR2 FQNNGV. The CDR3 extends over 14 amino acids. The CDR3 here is CASSFSESSYEQYF. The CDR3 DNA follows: TGTGCCAGCAGCTTCTCTGAGAGCTCCTACGAGCAGTACTTC.

The CDR3 nucleotides read TGTGCCAGCAGTGAAGTGGACAGGGTGGGTGAGCAGTTCTTC. Protein sequence: CASSEVDRVGEQFF. The chain carries TRBV6-1 and TRBJ2-1; 8 nucleotides align to TRBD1. Trimming took 1 base from V and 9 from J; bases not matched to a gene: 5. CDR3 length: 14 residues. Per the germline V gene, CDR1 is MNHNS and CDR2 is SASEGT.

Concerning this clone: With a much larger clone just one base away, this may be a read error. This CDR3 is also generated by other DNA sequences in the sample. This chain's CDR3 is CAWSRKDLPGLPQETQYF. DNA of the CDR3: TGTGCCTGGAGCCGAAAAGACCTGCCGGGGCTACCACAAGAGACCCAGTACTTC. The chain joins TRBV30 to TRBJ2-5; possibly TRBD1 or TRBD2 for D (5 bases each). V was shortened by 3 bases and J by 2 bases, with 25 bases between the two germline ends. Germline values: CDR1 GTSNPN, CDR2 SVGIG (reference sequence). The CDR3 is 18 amino acids.

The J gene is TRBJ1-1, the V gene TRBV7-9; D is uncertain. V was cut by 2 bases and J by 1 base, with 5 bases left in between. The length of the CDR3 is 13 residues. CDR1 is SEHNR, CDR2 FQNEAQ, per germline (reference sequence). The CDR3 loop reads CASSLLTNTEAFF. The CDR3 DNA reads TGTGCCAGCAGCTTACTTACGAACACTGAAGCTTTCTTT.

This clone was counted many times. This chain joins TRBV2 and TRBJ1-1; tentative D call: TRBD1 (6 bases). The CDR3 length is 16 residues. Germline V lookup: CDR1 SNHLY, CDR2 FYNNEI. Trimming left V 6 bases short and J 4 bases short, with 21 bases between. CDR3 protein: CASRNPNRADGTEAFF. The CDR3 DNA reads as TGTGCCAGCAGGAACCCGAACAGGGCAGACGGCACTGAAGCTTTCTTT.

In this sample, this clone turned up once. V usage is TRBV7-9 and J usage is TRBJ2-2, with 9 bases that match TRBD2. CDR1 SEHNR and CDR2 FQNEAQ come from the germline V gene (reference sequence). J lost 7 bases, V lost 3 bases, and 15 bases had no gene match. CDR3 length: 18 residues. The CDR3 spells CASSFQLATSGQNGELFF. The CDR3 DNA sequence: TGTGCCAGCAGCTTTCAGTTGGCTACTAGCGGGCAAAACGGGGAGCTGTTTTTT.

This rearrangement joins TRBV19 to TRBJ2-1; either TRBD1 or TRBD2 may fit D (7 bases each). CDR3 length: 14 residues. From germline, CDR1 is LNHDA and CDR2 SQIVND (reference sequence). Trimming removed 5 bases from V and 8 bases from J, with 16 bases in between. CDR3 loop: CASSPRGGGYEQFF. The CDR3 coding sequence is TGTGCCAGTAGTCCCCGGGGAGGGGGCTATGAGCAGTTCTTC.

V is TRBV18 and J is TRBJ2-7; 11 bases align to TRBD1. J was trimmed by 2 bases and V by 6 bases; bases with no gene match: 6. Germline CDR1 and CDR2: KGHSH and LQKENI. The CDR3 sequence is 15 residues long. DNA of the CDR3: TGTGCCAGCTCGCCCGGGACAGGGGGAACCTACGAGCAGTACTTC. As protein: CASSPGTGGTYEQYF.

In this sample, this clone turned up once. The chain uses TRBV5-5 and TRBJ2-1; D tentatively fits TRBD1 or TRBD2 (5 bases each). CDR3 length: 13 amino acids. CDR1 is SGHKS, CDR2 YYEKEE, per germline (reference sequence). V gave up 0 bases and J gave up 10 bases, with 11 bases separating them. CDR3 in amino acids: CASSLGVGTEQFF. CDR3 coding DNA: TGTGCCAGCAGCTTGGGGGTCGGGACCGAGCAGTTCTTC.

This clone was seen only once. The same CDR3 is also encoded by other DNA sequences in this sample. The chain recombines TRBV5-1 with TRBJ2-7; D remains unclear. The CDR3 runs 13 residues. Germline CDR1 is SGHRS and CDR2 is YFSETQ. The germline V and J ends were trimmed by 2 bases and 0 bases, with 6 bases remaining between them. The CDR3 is CASSFSSSYEQYF. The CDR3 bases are TGCGCCAGCAGCTTTTCTAGCTCCTACGAGCAGTACTTC.

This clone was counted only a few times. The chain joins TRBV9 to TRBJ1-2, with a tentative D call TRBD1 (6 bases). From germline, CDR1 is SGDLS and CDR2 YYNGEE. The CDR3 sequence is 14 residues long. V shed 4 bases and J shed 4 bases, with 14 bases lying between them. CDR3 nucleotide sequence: TGTGCCAGCAGCCCGGAAGGGGGTAGCTATGGCTACACCTTC. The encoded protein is CASSPEGGSYGYTF.

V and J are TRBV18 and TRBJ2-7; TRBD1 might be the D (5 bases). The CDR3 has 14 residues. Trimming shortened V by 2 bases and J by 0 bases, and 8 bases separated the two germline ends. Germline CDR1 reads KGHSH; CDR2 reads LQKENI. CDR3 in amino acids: CASSPEQASYEQYF. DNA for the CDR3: TGTGCCAGCTCACCAGAACAGGCCTCCTACGAGCAGTACTTC.

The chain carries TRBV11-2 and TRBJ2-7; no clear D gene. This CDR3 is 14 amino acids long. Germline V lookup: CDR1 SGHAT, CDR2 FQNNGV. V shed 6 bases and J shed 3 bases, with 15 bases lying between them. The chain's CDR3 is CASRLITGGYEQYF. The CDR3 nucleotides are TGTGCCAGCAGGTTAATCACTGGTGGCTACGAGCAGTACTTC.

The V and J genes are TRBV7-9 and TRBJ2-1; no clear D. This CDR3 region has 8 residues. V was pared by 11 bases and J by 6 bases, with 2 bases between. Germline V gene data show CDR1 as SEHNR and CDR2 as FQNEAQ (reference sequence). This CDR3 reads CAGNEQFF. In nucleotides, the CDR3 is TGTGCCGGCAATGAGCAGTTCTTC.

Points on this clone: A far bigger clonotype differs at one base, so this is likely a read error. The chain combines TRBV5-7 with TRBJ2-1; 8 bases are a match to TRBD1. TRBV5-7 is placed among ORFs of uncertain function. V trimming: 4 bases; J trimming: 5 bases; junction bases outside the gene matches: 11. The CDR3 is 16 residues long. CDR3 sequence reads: CASSTRRRGLNNEQFF. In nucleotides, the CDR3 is TGTGCCAGCAGCACTAGACGCAGGGGGCTCAACAATGAGCAGTTCTTC.

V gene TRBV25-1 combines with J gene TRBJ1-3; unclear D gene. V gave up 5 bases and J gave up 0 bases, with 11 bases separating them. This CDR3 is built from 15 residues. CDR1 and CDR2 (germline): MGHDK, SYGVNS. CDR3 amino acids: CASSINGNSGNTIYF. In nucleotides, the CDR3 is TGTGCCAGCAGTATCAATGGGAACTCTGGAAACACCATATATTTT.

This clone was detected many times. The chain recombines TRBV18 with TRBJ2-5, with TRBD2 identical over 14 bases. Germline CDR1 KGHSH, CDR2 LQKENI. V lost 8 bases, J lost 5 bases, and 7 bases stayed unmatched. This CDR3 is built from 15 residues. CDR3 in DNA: TGTGCCAGCGCGACTAGCGGGAGGGTCTGGGAGACCCAGTACTTC. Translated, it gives CASATSGRVWETQYF. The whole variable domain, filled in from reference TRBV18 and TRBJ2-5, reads NAGVMQNPRHLVRRRGQEARLRCSPMKGHSHVYWYRQLPEEGLKFMVYLQKENIIDESGMPKERFSAEFPKEGPSILRIQQVVRGDSAAYFCASATSGRVWETQYFGPGTRLLVL.

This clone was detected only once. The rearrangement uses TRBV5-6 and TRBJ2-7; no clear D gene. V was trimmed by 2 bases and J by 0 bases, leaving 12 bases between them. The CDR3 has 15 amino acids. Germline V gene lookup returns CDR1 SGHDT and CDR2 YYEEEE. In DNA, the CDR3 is TGTGCCAGCAGCTTATGGCGCCTGAGCTCCTACGAGCAGTACTTC. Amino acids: CASSLWRLSSYEQYF. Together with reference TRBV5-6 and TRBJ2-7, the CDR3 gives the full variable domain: DAGVTQSPTHLIKTRGQQVTLRCSPKSGHDTVSWYQQALGQGPQFIFQYYEEEERQRGNFPDRFSGHQFPNYSSELNVNALLLGDSALYLCASSLWRLSSYEQYFGPGTRLTVT.

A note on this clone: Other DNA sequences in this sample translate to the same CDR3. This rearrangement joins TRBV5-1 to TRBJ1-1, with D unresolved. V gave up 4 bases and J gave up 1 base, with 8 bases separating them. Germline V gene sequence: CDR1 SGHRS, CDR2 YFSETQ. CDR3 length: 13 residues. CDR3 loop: CASSPGPNTEAFF. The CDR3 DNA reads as TGCGCCAGCAGCCCCGGACCGAACACTGAAGCTTTCTTT.

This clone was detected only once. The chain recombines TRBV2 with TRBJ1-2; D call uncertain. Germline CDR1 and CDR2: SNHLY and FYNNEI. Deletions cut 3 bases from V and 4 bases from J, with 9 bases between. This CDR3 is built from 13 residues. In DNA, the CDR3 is TGTGCCAGCAGTGACAAGCCCGCCTATGGCTACACCTTC. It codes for CASSDKPAYGYTF.

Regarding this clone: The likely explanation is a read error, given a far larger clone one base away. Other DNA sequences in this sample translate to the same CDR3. This CDR3 reads CASRTAWYEQYF. The CDR3 DNA is TGTGCCTCAAGGACGGCATGGTACGAGCAGTACTTC. J is TRBJ2-7 and V is TRBV30; D unclear. The germline V gene encodes CDR1 GTSNPN and CDR2 SVGIG (reference sequence). Between the trimmed V and J ends, which lost 7 bases and 4 bases, there was a span of 14 bases. The CDR3 extends over 12 amino acids.